The present entry profiles one TCR beta chain with its context. The germline V gene has CDR1 SGDLS and CDR2 YYNGEE. The CDR3 loop spans 16 amino acids. The ends were cut back, 3 bases at V and 4 bases at J, with 17 bases in the middle. The entry originates in a study of blood T cell repertoires in COVID-19. Across the study: Researchers got acute and convalescent COVID-19 samples from the United States, Italy and Spain. T cells, B-cell-depleted T cells, or PBMCs supplied cDNA or gDNA.

Original analysis: Researchers report that nucleated cell counts were estimated from reference gene primer amplification. Assay: immunoSEQ multiplex PCR; the TCRdb copy retains only in-frame clones and omits some. V, J and clone size derive from that table, while D and trimming were established from the DNA sequence. Of some 73,000 clones listed, 85% are singletons. The specimen sequenced was peripheral blood. This receptor was taken from a woman of 80 years or more with active or convalescent COVID-19. The V and J genes are TRBV9 and TRBJ1-3, with D tentatively TRBD1 (5 bases). The CDR3 coding sequence is TGTGCCAGCAGCGCACAGGCGGGACCGGGAGGAAACACCATATATTTT. Protein product: CASSAQAGPGGNTIYF. Variable domain in full (rest from reference TRBV9 and TRBJ1-3): DSGVTQTPKHLITATGQRVTLRCSPRSGDLSVYWYQQSLDQGLQFLIQYYNGEERAKGNILERFSAQQFPDLHSELNLSSLELGDSALYFCASSAQAGPGGNTIYFGEGSWLTVV.